Reported below is one T cell receptor beta chain. Its antigen is not identified. This entry belongs to a study of blood T cells in healthy people across ages. General study findings and limits: Estimates based on one million T cells were treated as lower bounds.

Together with a sample-barcoded 5' primer, a J-beta primer mix was included in a second PCR lasting roughly 6 to 12 cycles. In TCRdb, the 5' RACE reads were re-called with MiXCR into one record per CDR3 protein. The repertoire holds about 830,000 distinct CDR3 sequences, with 60% to 80% as singletons. This sequence was found in a man aged 30 to 45 in good health. The material sequenced was blood.

The CDR3 DNA follows: TGTGCCAGCAGCCAAGAGGGCCTAGGAAAACTGTTTTTT. Protein sequence: CASSQEGLGKLFF. The rearrangement links TRBV3-1 to TRBJ1-4; D ambiguous. V shed 0 bases and J shed 10 bases, with 9 bases lying between them. The CDR3 covers 13 residues. CDR1 is LGHDT and CDR2 is YNNKEL in the germline V gene (reference sequence).